This TCR beta chain was found in a study of T cell repertoires in cytomegalovirus infection (dated by TCRdb to between 2018 and 2021). Regarding the study in general: Because public TCR beta signatures pointed to carriage of CMV infection together with the matching HLA type, the HLA type of each donor mattered for the analysis. Beyond this particular receptor, the publication reports: In both this cohort and an independent cohort of several hundred donors, the cumulative frequency of public TCR beta family members distinguished carriers of CMV infection plus the relevant HLA type. The ex vivo response was dominated by HLA-C-restricted CMV-specific TCR beta clonotypes, which also provided the single most frequent clonotype in two of eight donors.

This clonotype was seen repeatedly, ten times or more. The antigen this receptor binds is unknown. No much larger clone exists at a distance of one base, and base qualities are not known. The run used an Illumina HiSeq 1500. TCRdb itself trimmed the public reads at Q25 with fastp, ran MiXCR and retained productive beta chains. Here each entry gathers all rows of one CDR3 protein and keeps the most common genes and DNA. Recorded for this sample are around 210,000 distinct CDR3 sequences; about 5.9% of them occurred a single time. The ten largest clones add up to about 6.3% of the sample. The sequenced sample consisted of PBMCs. The receptor was isolated from a human donor in good health (CMV status not recorded). Some clones in this sample may be carry-over from other donors' samples.

CDR3 loop: CSARDAGAYTGELFF. The sequenced DNA is TGCAGTGCTAGAGATGCGGGGGCCTACACCGGGGAGCTGTTTTTT. The chain couples TRBV20-1 to TRBJ2-2; matching of 7 bases hints at TRBD2 as the D gene. CDR1 DFQATT and CDR2 SNEGSKA were looked up in the germline V gene (reference sequence). Deletion took 0 bases off V and 3 bases off J, with a span of 11 bases between the germline ends. CDR3 length: 15 amino acids, cysteine to phenylalanine. CDR3 DNA is the only sequence kept; it has 45 bases, read in frame from the first base.